This T cell receptor (beta chain) was observed in a study of T cells after somatic rescue of genetic block. The assay was immunoSEQ multiplex PCR, and TCRdb's table has in-frame clones only and misses some. Counted here are 45,000 to 70,000 clones, about 96% occurring once; the ten biggest clones make up 0.075% to 0.095%. The source of this sequence is a child less than two years old. Sequencing was done on a sample of peripheral blood mononuclear cells (PBMCs).

CDR3 nucleotide sequence: TGTGTCGGTCGGAAACCCCTCTACAATGAGCAGTTCTTC. Its translation: CVGRKPLYNEQFF. The chain couples TRBV27 to TRBJ2-1; no clear D. This CDR3 is 13 amino acids long. Germline V gives CDR1 MNHEY, CDR2 SMNVEV (reference sequence).